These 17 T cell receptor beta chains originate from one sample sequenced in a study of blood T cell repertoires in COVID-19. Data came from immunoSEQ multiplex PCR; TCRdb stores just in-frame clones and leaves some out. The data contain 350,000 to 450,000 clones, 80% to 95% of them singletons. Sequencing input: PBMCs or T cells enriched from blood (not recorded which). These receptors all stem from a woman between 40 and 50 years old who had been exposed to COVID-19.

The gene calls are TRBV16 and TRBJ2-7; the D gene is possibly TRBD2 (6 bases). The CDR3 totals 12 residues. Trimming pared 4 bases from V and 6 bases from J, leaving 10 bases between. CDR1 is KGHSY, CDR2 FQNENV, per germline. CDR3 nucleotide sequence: TGTGCCAGCAGCCCCGGGGGTCCCGAGCAGTACTTC. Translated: CASSPGGPEQYF.

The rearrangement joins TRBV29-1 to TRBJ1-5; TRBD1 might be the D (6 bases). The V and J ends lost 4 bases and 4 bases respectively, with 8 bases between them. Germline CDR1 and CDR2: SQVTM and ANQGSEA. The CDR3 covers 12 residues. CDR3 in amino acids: CSVGGQNQPQHF. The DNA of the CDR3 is TGCAGCGTTGGCGGACAGAATCAGCCCCAGCATTTT.

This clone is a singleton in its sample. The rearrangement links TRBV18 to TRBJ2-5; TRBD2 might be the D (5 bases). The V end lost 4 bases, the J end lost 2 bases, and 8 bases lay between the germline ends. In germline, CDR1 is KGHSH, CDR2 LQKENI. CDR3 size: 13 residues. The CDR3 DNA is TGTGCCAGCTCACAGGGAGCACAAGAGACCCAGTACTTC. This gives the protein CASSQGAQETQYF.

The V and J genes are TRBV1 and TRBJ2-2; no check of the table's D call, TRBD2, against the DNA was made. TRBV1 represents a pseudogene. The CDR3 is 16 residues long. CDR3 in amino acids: CTSSPEGLPNTGELFF. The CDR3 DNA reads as TGCACCAGCAGCCCGGAGGGCTTACCGAACACCGGGGAGCTGTTTTTT.

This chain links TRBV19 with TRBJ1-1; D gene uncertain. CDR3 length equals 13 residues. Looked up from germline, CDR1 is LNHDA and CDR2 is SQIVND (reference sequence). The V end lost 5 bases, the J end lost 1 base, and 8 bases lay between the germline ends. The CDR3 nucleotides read TGTGCCAGTAGTCCCGTGCGGAACACTGAAGCTTTCTTT. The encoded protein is CASSPVRNTEAFF. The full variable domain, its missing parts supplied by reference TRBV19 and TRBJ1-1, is DGGITQSPKYLFRKEGQNVTLSCEQNLNHDAMYWYRQDPGQGLRLIYYSQIVNDFQKGDIAEGYSVSREKKESFPLTVTSAQKNPTAFYLCASSPVRNTEAFFGQGTRLTVV.

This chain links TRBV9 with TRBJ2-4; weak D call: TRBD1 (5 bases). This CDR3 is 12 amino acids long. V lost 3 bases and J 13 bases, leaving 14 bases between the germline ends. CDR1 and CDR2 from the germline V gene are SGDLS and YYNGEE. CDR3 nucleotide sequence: TGTGCCAGCAGCGGGACACCAGAGAACCAGTACTTC. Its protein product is CASSGTPENQYF.

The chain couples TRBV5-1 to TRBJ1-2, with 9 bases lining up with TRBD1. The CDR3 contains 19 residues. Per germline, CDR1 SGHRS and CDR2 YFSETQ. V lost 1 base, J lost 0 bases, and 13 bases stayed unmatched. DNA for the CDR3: TGCGCCAGCAGCTTGATGCGGCCGGGACAGGGCCCTACTAACTATGGCTACACCTTC. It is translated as CASSLMRPGQGPTNYGYTF.

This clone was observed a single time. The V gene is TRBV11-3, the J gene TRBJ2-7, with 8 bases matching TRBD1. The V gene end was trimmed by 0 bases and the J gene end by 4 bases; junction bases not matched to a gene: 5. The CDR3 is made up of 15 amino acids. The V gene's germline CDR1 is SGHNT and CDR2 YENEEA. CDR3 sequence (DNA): TGTGCCAGCAGCTTAGATCCCAGGGGGCATTACGAGCAGTACTTC. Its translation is CASSLDPRGHYEQYF.

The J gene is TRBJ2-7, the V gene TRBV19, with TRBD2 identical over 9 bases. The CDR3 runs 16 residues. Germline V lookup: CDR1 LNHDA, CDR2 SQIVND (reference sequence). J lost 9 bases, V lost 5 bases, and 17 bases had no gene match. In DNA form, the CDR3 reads TGTGCCAGTAGTTCGGCCGGGACTAGCCCCTCTTTAGGGCAGTACTTC. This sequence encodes CASSSAGTSPSLGQYF.

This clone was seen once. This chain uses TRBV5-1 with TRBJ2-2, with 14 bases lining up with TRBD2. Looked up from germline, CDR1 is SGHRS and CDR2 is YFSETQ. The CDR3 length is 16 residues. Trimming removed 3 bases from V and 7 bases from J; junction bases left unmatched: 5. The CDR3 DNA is TGCGCCAGCAGCTCAGGACTAGCGGGAGGTCTCGGGGAGCTGTTTTTT. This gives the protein CASSSGLAGGLGELFF. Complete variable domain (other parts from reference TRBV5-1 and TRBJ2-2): KAGVTQTPRYLIKTRGQQVTLSCSPISGHRSVSWYQQTPGQGLQFLFEYFSETQRNKGNFPGRFSGRQFSNSRSEMNVSTLELGDSALYLCASSSGLAGGLGELFFGEGSRLTVL.

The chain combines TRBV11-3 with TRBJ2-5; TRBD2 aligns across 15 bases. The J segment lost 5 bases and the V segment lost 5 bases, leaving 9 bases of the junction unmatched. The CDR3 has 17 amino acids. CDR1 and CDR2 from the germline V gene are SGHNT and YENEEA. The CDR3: CASSQRTGLAGGETQYF. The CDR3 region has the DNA TGTGCCAGCAGCCAGAGGACTGGACTAGCGGGAGGGGAGACCCAGTACTTC.

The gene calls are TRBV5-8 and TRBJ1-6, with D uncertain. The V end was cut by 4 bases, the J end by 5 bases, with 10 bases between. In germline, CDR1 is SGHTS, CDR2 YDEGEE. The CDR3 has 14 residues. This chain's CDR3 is CASSMRGNNSPLHF. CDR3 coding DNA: TGTGCCAGCAGCATGCGGGGTAATAATTCACCCCTCCACTTT.

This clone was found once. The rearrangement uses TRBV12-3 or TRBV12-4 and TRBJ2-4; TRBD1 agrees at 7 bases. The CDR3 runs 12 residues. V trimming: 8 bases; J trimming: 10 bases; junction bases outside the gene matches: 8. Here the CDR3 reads CASRREQGIQYF. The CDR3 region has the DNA TGTGCCAGCCGTAGAGAACAGGGGATTCAGTACTTC.

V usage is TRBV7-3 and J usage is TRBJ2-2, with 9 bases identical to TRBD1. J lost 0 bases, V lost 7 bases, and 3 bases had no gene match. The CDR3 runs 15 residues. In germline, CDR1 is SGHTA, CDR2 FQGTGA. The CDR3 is CASTRDRANTGELFF. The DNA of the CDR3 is TGTGCCAGCACCCGGGACAGGGCGAACACCGGGGAGCTGTTTTTT. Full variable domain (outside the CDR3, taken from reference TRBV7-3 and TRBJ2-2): GAGVSQTPSNKVTEKGKYVELRCDPISGHTALYWYRQSLGQGPEFLIYFQGTGAADDSGLPNDRFFAVRPEGSVSTLKIQRTERGDSAVYLCASTRDRANTGELFFGEGSRLTVL.

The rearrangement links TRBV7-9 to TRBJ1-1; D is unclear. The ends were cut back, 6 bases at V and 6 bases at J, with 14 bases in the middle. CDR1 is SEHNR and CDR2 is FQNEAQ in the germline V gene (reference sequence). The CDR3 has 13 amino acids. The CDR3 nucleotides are TGTGCCAGCAGACTATTGCAAGGATCTGAAGCTTTCTTT. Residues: CASRLLQGSEAFF.

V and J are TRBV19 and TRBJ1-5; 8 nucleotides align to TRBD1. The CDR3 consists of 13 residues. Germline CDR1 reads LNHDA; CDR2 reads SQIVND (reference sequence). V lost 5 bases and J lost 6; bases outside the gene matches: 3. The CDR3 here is CASSQQGVQPQHF. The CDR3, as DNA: TGTGCCAGTAGTCAACAGGGGGTTCAGCCCCAGCATTTT.

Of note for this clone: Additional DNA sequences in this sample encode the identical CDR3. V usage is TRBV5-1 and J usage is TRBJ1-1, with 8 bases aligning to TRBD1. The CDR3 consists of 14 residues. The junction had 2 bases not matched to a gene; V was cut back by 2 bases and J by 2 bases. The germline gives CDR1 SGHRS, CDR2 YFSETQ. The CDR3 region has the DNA TGCGCCAGCAGCTTCGGACAGGGTAACACTGAAGCTTTCTTT. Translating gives CASSFGQGNTEAFF. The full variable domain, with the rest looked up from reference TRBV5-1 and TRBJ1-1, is KAGVTQTPRYLIKTRGQQVTLSCSPISGHRSVSWYQQTPGQGLQFLFEYFSETQRNKGNFPGRFSGRQFSNSRSEMNVSTLELGDSALYLCASSFGQGNTEAFFGQGTRLTVV.